A selection of T cell receptor beta chains follows, all from one sample in a study of cytotoxic CD8 clonotypes in ibrutinib-treated CLL. The assay was immunoSEQ multiplex PCR, and TCRdb's table has in-frame clones only and misses some. Found here are about 200,000 clones, roughly three quarters of them singletons; the top ten hold about an eighth. The sequencing here drew on PBMCs, taken after 12 months of ibrutinib treatment. These receptors originate from a human donor with chronic lymphocytic leukemia. The CDR3 runs from the conserved cysteine through the conserved F or W. The D gene is left open where the match is weak. Rows may omit the clone size; those that give it use once, few, many or a size class.

clone_size j_call d_call v_call cdr3_nt cdr3_aa
NA TRBJ1-1 TRBD1 TRBV2 TGTGCCAGCAGTACCGAGGGGCAGGGGGTTAACACTGAAGCTTTCTTT CASSTEGQGVNTEAFF
NA TRBJ2-7 NA TRBV7-9 TGTGCCAGCAGCTTAAGTCCTCGGGGCACAGAAGAGCAGTACTTC CASSLSPRGTEEQYF
NA TRBJ2-5 TRBD2 TRBV4-1 TGCGCCAGCAGCCAAGTTAGCGGGAGGCGGGAGACCCAGTACTTC CASSQVSGRRETQYF
NA TRBJ2-2 TRBD2 TRBV19 TGTGCCAGTAGTTTGGCGGGAGGATATAGTAGCACCGGGGAGCTGTTTTTT CASSLAGGYSSTGELFF
NA TRBJ2-7 NA TRBV7-9 TGTGCCAGCACCACTTACCCCTACGAGCAGTACTTC CASTTYPYEQYF
NA TRBJ2-3 TRBD2 TRBV13 TGTGCCAGCAGCTATGGACTAGCGGGGGCTAATTGGGGCACAGATACGCAGTATTTT CASSYGLAGANWGTDTQYF
NA TRBJ2-1 NA TRBV5-8 TGTGCCAGCAGCTCCCTCATGGCTTGGTACAATGAGCAGTTCTTC CASSSLMAWYNEQFF
NA TRBJ1-5 TRBD1 TRBV6-6 TGTGCCAGCAGTTACTCGAGAGGGACAGGGAGTCAGCCCCAGCATTTT CASSYSRGTGSQPQHF
NA TRBJ2-7 NA TRBV6-5 TGTGCCAGCAGTTACTCGACGGCTTACGAGCAGTACTTC CASSYSTAYEQYF
NA TRBJ2-7 NA TRBV20-1 TGCAGTGCTGGGGACCTCTACGAGCAGTACTTC CSAGDLYEQYF
NA TRBJ1-6 NA TRBV19 TGTGCCAGTAGTACAGGCCTTAATTCACCCCTCCACTTT CASSTGLNSPLHF
NA TRBJ2-3 NA TRBV5-4 TGTGCCAGCAGCCCGCCGGGACTCGATAGCACAGATACGCAGTATTTT CASSPPGLDSTDTQYF
NA TRBJ1-1 NA TRBV15 TGTGCCACCAGCAAAATCGGAGTCTTTGAAGCTTTCTTT CATSKIGVFEAFF
few TRBJ2-7 NA TRBV5-1 TGCGCCAGCAGCTTGGACGCCTACGAGCAGTACTTC CASSLDAYEQYF
NA TRBJ1-1 TRBD1 TRBV15 TGTGCCACCAGCAGAGGAGGGACAGGGGGCGCGAGCACTGAAGCTTTCTTT CATSRGGTGGASTEAFF
NA TRBJ2-5 NA TRBV5-4 TGTGCCAGCAGCTCTGTGGCGGCTGAAGAGACCCAGTACTTC CASSSVAAEETQYF
NA TRBJ1-1 NA TRBV5-1 TGCGCCAGCACAGACCCCCCGACCGGGGGAGCTTTCTTT CASTDPPTGGAFF
NA TRBJ2-7 NA TRBV27 TGTGCCAGCACTCCGGCAGAGGGGCGGTGGGACGAGCAGTACTTC CASTPAEGRWDEQYF
NA TRBJ2-7 NA TRBV4-2 TGTGCCAGCAGCCAAGACAGGATGAGGCTCGAGCAGTACTTC CASSQDRMRLEQYF
NA TRBJ2-7 TRBD2 TRBV10-1 TGCGCCAGCAGTGCCGGGACTAGCGGGAACGAGCAGTACTTC CASSAGTSGNEQYF
NA TRBJ2-7 TRBD2 TRBV2 TGTGCCAGCAGCGTCGGACTAGCGAACGAGCAGTACTTC CASSVGLANEQYF
few TRBJ2-7 NA TRBV11-2 TGTGCCAGCAGCTTGGACGTCCACTCCTACGAGCAGTACTTC CASSLDVHSYEQYF
NA TRBJ2-5 TRBD2 TRBV27 TGTGCCAGCAGTTTATCGTGGGACTATGGGACCCAGTACTTC CASSLSWDYGTQYF
NA TRBJ2-7 NA TRBV29-1 TGCAGCGCATCGAAGGAGACAGGCGAGCAGTACTTC CSASKETGEQYF
few TRBJ1-2 NA TRBV11-2 TGTGCCAGCAGCTTAGATCCTGGGGCATACTATGGCTACACCTTC CASSLDPGAYYGYTF
once TRBJ2-7 TRBD2 TRBV6-5 TGTGCCACCCTTGGGGGGGGCTCCTACGAGCAGTACTTC CATLGGGSYEQYF
once TRBJ1-5 NA TRBV18 TGTGCCAGCTCACCACCAAATCAGCCCCAGCATTTT CASSPPNQPQHF
NA TRBJ1-5 NA TRBV28 TGTGCCAGCAGTACCGGACAGTTGCCTTATAGCAATCAGCCCCAGCATTTT CASSTGQLPYSNQPQHF
NA TRBJ2-7 NA TRBV19 TGTGCCCCAGCGGGTGGAAAAACGCTCTACGAGCAGTACTTC CAPAGGKTLYEQYF
NA TRBJ2-5 NA TRBV5-1 TGCGCCAGCAGCTTGGCGGGGGGAACACAGGGCGTCCAGGAGACCCAGTACTTC CASSLAGGTQGVQETQYF
NA TRBJ1-2 TRBD1 TRBV20-1 TGCAGTGACAGGGGAAATGGCTACACCTTC CSDRGNGYTF
NA TRBJ2-3 NA TRBV7-2 TGTGCCAGCAGCTTAGCGGGAGCAGATACGCAGTATTTT CASSLAGADTQYF
NA TRBJ2-6 NA TRBV6-5 TGTGCCAGCAGCTCCTTTGGGGCCAACGTCCTGACTTTC CASSSFGANVLTF
once TRBJ1-2 NA TRBV10-3 TGTGCCATCAGCGAGTCCAGGTCAGGAACCCATGGCTACACCTTC CAISESRSGTHGYTF
NA TRBJ1-1 NA TRBV27 TGTGCCAGCGTACAAGGGGGGAGCACTGAAGCTTTCTTT CASVQGGSTEAFF
NA TRBJ2-1 NA TRBV7-9 TGTGCCAGCAGCGCAGAGTACAATGAGCAGTTCTTC CASSAEYNEQFF
NA TRBJ2-3 NA TRBV2 TGTGCCAGCGGGCCTAGCACAGATACGCAGTATTTT CASGPSTDTQYF
NA TRBJ2-7 NA TRBV11-2 TGTGCCAGCAGTTTCCTACCCTACGAGCAGTACTTC CASSFLPYEQYF
NA TRBJ1-5 NA TRBV27 TGTGCCAGCAGTTTTCAAGATCAGCCCCAGCATTTT CASSFQDQPQHF
NA TRBJ2-7 TRBD1 TRBV11-3 TGTGCCAGCAGCTTAGGGGACAGTGCGAGGGGGCGTTACGAGCAGTACTTC CASSLGDSARGRYEQYF
NA TRBJ2-5 NA TRBV28 TGTGCCAGCAGTTATGGACCCCAAGAGACCCAGTACTTC CASSYGPQETQYF
NA TRBJ1-1 NA TRBV13 TGTGCCAGCAGCCAATCCGAGGGGACTGAAGCTTTCTTT CASSQSEGTEAFF
few TRBJ1-5 NA TRBV19 TGTGCCAGTAGTACGATGGGAGGTAGCAATCAGCCCCAGCATTTT CASSTMGGSNQPQHF
few TRBJ1-3 NA TRBV9 TGTGCCAGCAGCCCGGACAGCGCTGGAAACACCATATATTTT CASSPDSAGNTIYF
few TRBJ2-1 TRBD2 TRBV5-1 TGCGCCAGCAGCAGGCCCGGGACTAGCGGGAGGACCAGAACCTACAATGAGCAGTTCTTC CASSRPGTSGRTRTYNEQFF
NA TRBJ2-2 TRBD1 TRBV2 TGTGCCAGCAAGAGACAGGGTACCGGGGAGCTGTTTTTT CASKRQGTGELFF
NA TRBJ2-7 TRBD2 TRBV19 TGTGCCAGTAGTACTAGCGGGGGCCTGGGCGAGCAGTACTTC CASSTSGGLGEQYF
NA TRBJ2-2 NA TRBV14 TGTGCCAGCAGCCAATTGTTCAGCGCCGGGGAGCTGTTTTTT CASSQLFSAGELFF
NA TRBJ2-7 NA TRBV5-1 TGCGCCAGCAGCTTGACCCCTCTTGAGCAGTACTTC CASSLTPLEQYF
NA TRBJ2-1 TRBD2 TRBV7-8 TGTGCCAGCAGCTTAAGCAGCGGGGCGCTAAATGAGCAGTTCTTC CASSLSSGALNEQFF
few TRBJ2-7 NA TRBV4-1 TGCGCCAGCAGCCAAGATCTAGGCAGGGGTTACGAGCAGTACTTC CASSQDLGRGYEQYF
NA TRBJ1-3 NA TRBV19 TGTGCCAGTAGTATGGTTAGCTCTGGAAACACCATATATTTT CASSMVSSGNTIYF
NA TRBJ1-1 NA TRBV6-6 TGTGCCAGCAGTTATGGACTAATGAACACTGAAGCTTTCTTT CASSYGLMNTEAFF
NA TRBJ2-7 TRBD2 TRBV19 TGTGCCAGTAATCCGGGAGGGGGATCGAGCGAGCAGTACTTC CASNPGGGSSEQYF
NA TRBJ2-7 TRBD1 TRBV2 TGTGCCAGCAGTGAATGGGGACAGGCCTCCTACGAGCAGTACTTC CASSEWGQASYEQYF
NA TRBJ2-3 NA TRBV6-5 TGTGCCAGCAGAGCCGTAGCGCGTGCGCAGTATTTT CASRAVARAQYF
NA TRBJ2-4 NA TRBV7-2 TGTGCCAGCAGCTTAGGAGGCTATAAGGTTCAGTACTTC CASSLGGYKVQYF